This paragraph reports one TCR beta chain. Its cognate antigen has yet to be identified. The input lacks base qualities; no much larger clone sits a single base away. This sample is part of a study of control samples from healthy donors and cancer patients (dated by TCRdb to the early 2020s). V drops 2 bases and J drops 5 bases, leaving 15 bases in between. The CDR3 goes from the cysteine to the phenylalanine over 16 residues. Only the CDR3 DNA is retained, 48 bases long and in frame from the first base. The germline V gene (reference sequence) yields MNHNY for CDR1 and SVGAGI for CDR2. Library method: the immunoSEQ multiplex PCR assay. Drawn from immuneACCESS, this table holds only the in-frame rearrangements with V and J called that TCRdb kept. Clones are partly lost; checked studies trace under half to an unresolved V gene and leave the rest unexplained. The sample table records roughly 160,000 clones; roughly 95% of these occur just once. Around 0.92% of the sample is held by the ten biggest clonotypes.

The chain is encoded by TRBV6-6 joined to TRBJ1-4, with TRBD1 perhaps the D gene, on 5 matching bases. The sequence was obtained from a woman in her 30s in good health. Source material: blood. The CDR3 protein: CASSYAPGGANEKLFF. The nucleotides read TGTGCCAGCAGTTACGCCCCGGGGGGAGCGAATGAAAAACTGTTTTTT.